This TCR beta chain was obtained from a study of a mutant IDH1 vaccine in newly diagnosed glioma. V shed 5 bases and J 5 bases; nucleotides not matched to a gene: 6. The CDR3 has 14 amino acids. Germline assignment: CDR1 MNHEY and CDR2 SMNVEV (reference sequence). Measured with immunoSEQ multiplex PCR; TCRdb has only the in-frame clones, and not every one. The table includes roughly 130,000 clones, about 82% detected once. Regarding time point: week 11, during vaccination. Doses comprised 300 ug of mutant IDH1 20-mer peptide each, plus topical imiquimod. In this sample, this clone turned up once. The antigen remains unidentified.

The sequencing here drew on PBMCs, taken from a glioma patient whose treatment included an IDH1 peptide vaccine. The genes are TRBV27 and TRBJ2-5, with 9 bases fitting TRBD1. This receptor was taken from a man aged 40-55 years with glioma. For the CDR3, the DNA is TGTGCCAGCAGTCCACAGGGGGCTCAGGAGACCCAGTACTTC. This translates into CASSPQGAQETQYF.